The 7 T cell receptor beta chains in this list originate from one sample, sequenced in a study of shared clonotypes between healthy human individuals. Profiling relied on immunoSEQ multiplex PCR, and the TCRdb table lists in-frame clones only, not all of them. This table holds a few million clones, around 90% found once. Sequencing was performed on naive CD4+ T cells sorted from blood. The subset is: CD45RA+ positively selected. These receptors were collected from a man in his late teens or twenties in good health.

DNA of the CDR3: TGTGCCACCAGCCTTGGTCTTCGGGACAGGTTGAACACTGAAGCTTTCTTT. It codes for CATSLGLRDRLNTEAFF. The chain combines TRBV15 with TRBJ1-1, with 8 bases matching TRBD1. The length of the CDR3 is 17 residues. The J segment lost 0 bases and the V segment lost 5 bases, leaving 11 bases of the junction unmatched. The germline CDR1 and CDR2 sequences are LNHNV and YYDKDF (reference sequence).

To note about this clone: Additional DNA sequences in this sample encode the identical CDR3. The gene calls are TRBV27 and TRBJ2-7, with D hard to call. Trimming left V 3 bases short and J 4 bases short, with 10 bases between. Germline V CDR1 and CDR2: MNHEY, SMNVEV (reference sequence). The CDR3 has 13 residues. The chain's CDR3 is CASSFLVGYEQYF. CDR3 DNA: TGTGCCAGCAGTTTCCTAGTAGGGTACGAGCAGTACTTC.

This chain links TRBV4-1 with TRBJ2-6, with 8 bases that match TRBD1. The CDR3 consists of 17 residues. The germline V gene encodes CDR1 MGHRA and CDR2 YSYEKL. V lost 4 bases, J lost 0 bases, and 5 bases stayed unmatched. CDR3 loop: CASSPGTGLSGANVLTF. The CDR3 nucleotides are TGCGCCAGCAGCCCCGGGACAGGCCTCTCTGGGGCCAACGTCCTGACTTTC.

In regard to this clone: Other DNA sequences in the sample encode the same CDR3. The gene calls are TRBV5-6 and TRBJ2-3; 10 bases agree with TRBD2. Germline trimming cut 0 bases from V and 3 bases from J; bases unmatched to any gene: 1. The germline V gene has CDR1 SGHDT and CDR2 YYEEEE. CDR3 length equals 15 residues. The CDR3 is CASSLELAGTDTQYF. The CDR3 nucleotides are TGTGCCAGCAGCTTGGAACTAGCGGGGACAGATACGCAGTATTTT.

There are a few counts of this clone. The chain uses TRBV30 and TRBJ1-5, with D tentatively TRBD1 (6 bases). The V end was cut by 4 bases, the J end by 5 bases, with 15 bases between. Looked up from germline, CDR1 is GTSNPN and CDR2 is SVGIG (reference sequence). This CDR3 has 14 amino acids. CDR3 residues: CAWNGGAGDQPQHF. In DNA form, the CDR3 reads TGTGCCTGGAACGGGGGCGCAGGAGATCAGCCCCAGCATTTT.

V usage is TRBV6-6 and J usage is TRBJ1-2; D not resolved. Trimming removed 6 bases at V and 0 bases at J, with 11 bases between. This CDR3 has 14 residues. Germline loops: CDR1 MNHNY, CDR2 SVGAGI (reference sequence). CDR3 region: CASSDPLANYGYTF. The DNA of the CDR3 is TGTGCCAGCAGCGACCCTTTAGCTAACTATGGCTACACCTTC.

The chain has TRBV25-1 and TRBJ1-4, with 10 positions matching TRBD1. V was pared by 8 bases and J by 8 bases, with 14 bases of the junction left unmatched. Germline CDR1 and CDR2: MGHDK and SYGVNS. The CDR3 covers 16 residues. The CDR3, as DNA: TGTGCCAGCCAATCAATGACAGGGGGCGCCCGGGAAAAACTGTTTTTT. It encodes CASQSMTGGAREKLFF.